The count of the clone carrying this T cell receptor (beta chain) is one. There are 12 residues in the CDR3. The ends were cut back, 3 bases at V and 4 bases at J, with 4 bases in the middle. Germline V lookup: CDR1 SGDLS, CDR2 YYNGEE. The entry originates in a study of blood T cell repertoires in COVID-19. Method: immunoSEQ multiplex PCR; TCRdb's copy keeps in-frame clones and lacks some. The table has roughly 300,000 clones, roughly 88% seen once. Sequencing was done on a sample of peripheral blood. This receptor was obtained from a man aged 18 to 35 with active or convalescent COVID-19. This chain links TRBV9 with TRBJ1-4; D remains unclear. The CDR3 DNA sequence: TGTGCCAGCAGCGGACTTAATGAAAAACTGTTTTTT. This codes for CASSGLNEKLFF.